The present entry profiles one T cell receptor beta chain with its context. Its antigen remains unknown. The sample originates from a study of multiple sclerosis patients with progressive multifocal leukoencephalopathy. Across the whole study: The control group, sampled over time, had multiple sclerosis, received natalizumab and did not develop PML.

Points from the study as a whole: Whether JC virus or general immunocompromise explains the findings remained unclear.

Each PCR contained spiked synthetic TR CDR3 controls spanning every V-J pairing. Sequencing used immunoSEQ multiplex PCR; TCRdb keeps in-frame clones, though not all of them. The sample lists about 30,000 clones; around 93% were seen once. Time point here: before natalizumab initiation. The T0 samples predate the first natalizumab infusion. The CDR3 sequence is 12 residues long. The germline V and J ends were trimmed by 6 bases and 5 bases, with 8 bases remaining between them. Looked up from germline, CDR1 is LNHDA and CDR2 is SQIVND (reference sequence). The clonotype was recovered from a man younger than 45 with multiple sclerosis. Input material: PBMCs. The chain combines TRBV19 with TRBJ2-4; D perhaps matches TRBD1 (6 bases). The CDR3 here is CASSRQENIQYF. CDR3 coding DNA: TGTGCCAGTAGCCGACAGGAAAACATTCAGTACTTC. Supplemented by reference TRBV19 and TRBJ2-4, the full variable domain reads DGGITQSPKYLFRKEGQNVTLSCEQNLNHDAMYWYRQDPGQGLRLIYYSQIVNDFQKGDIAEGYSVSREKKESFPLTVTSAQKNPTAFYLCASSRQENIQYFGAGTRLSVL.